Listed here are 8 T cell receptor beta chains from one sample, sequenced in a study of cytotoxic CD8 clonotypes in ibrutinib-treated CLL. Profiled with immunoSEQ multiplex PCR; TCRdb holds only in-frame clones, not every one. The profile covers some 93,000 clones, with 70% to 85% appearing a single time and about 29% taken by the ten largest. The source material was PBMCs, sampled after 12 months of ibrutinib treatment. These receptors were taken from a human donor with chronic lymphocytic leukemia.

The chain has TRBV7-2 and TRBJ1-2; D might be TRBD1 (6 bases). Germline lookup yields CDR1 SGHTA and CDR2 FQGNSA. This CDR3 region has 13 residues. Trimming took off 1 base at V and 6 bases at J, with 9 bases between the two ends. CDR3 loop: CASSLGGRDGYTF. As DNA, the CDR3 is TGTGCCAGCAGCTTAGGGGGGCGGGATGGCTACACCTTC.

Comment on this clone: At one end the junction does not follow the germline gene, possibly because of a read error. The CDR3 sequence: CASSLRDFSEQFF. DNA for the CDR3: TGTGCTAGCAGCCTAAGGGACTTTTCCGAGCAGTTCTTC. The chain is built from TRBV7-7 and TRBJ2-1; TRBD2 is a possible D gene (6 bases). The germline V gene has CDR1 SSHAT and CDR2 FNYEAQ (reference sequence). There are 13 residues in the CDR3.

CDR3 coding DNA: TGCGCCAGCAGCCACCCAGCCTTGGCCAAAAACATTCAGTACTTC. Translating gives CASSHPALAKNIQYF. The J gene is TRBJ2-4, the V gene TRBV4-1; no reliable D call. V was pared by 3 bases and J by 1 base, with 10 bases between. Germline V gene data show CDR1 as MGHRA and CDR2 as YSYEKL. This CDR3 region has 15 residues.

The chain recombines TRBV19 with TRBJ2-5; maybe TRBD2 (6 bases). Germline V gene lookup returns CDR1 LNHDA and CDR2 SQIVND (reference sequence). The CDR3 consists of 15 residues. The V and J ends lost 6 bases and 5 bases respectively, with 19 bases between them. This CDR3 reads CASRSRGTVLETQYF. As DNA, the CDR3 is TGTGCCAGTAGGTCTCGGGGGACCGTATTGGAGACCCAGTACTTC.

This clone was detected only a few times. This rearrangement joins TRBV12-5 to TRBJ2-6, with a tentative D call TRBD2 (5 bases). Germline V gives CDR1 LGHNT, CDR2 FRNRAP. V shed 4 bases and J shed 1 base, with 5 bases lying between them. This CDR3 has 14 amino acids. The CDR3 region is CASGSGSGANVLTF. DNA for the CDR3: TGTGCTAGTGGTTCGGGGTCTGGGGCCAACGTCCTGACTTTC.

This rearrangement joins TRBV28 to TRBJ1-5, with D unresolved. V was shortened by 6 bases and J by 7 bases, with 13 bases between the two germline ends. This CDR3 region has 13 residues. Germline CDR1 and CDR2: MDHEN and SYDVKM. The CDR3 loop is CASRLGSGQPQHF. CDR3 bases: TGTGCCAGCAGACTAGGATCGGGACAGCCCCAGCATTTT. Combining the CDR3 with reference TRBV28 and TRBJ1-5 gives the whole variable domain DVKVTQSSRYLVKRTGEKVFLECVQDMDHENMFWYRQDPGLGLRLIYFSYDVKMKEKGDIPEGYSVSREKKERFSLILESASTNQTSMYLCASRLGSGQPQHFGDGTRLSIL.

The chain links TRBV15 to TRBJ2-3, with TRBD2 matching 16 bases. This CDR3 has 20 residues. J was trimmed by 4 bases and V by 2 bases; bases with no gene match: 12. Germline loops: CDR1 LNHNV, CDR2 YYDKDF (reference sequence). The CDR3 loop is CATSRKRAGTSGGVADTQYF. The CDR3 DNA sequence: TGTGCCACCAGCAGAAAACGCGCCGGGACTAGCGGGGGGGTAGCAGATACGCAGTATTTT.

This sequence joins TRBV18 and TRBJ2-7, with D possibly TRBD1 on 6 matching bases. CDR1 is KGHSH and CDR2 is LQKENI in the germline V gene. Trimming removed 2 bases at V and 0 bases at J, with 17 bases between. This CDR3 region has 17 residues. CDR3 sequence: CASSPSRGGPSSYEQYF. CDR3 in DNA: TGTGCCAGCTCACCAAGCAGGGGCGGACCGAGCTCCTACGAGCAGTACTTC. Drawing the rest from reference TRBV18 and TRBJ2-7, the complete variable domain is NAGVMQNPRHLVRRRGQEARLRCSPMKGHSHVYWYRQLPEEGLKFMVYLQKENIIDESGMPKERFSAEFPKEGPSILRIQQVVRGDSAAYFCASSPSRGGPSSYEQYFGPGTRLTVT.